This entry concerns a single TCR beta chain. These data belong to a study of shared clonotypes between healthy human individuals. Whole-study context: Donors consisted of a couple of women and a few men between 18 and 49.

The CDR3 is made up of 14 amino acids. Trimming cost V 5 bases and J 7 bases; bases outside gene matches: 10. CDR1 and CDR2 (germline): SEHNR, FQNEAQ (reference sequence). Per the original methods: ImmunoSEQ output held junction-only sequences without quality scores, so filtering differed. Some clones are missing from TCRdb's copy, which holds only in-frame ones; the method was immunoSEQ multiplex PCR. V, J and clone size derive from that table, while D and trimming were established from the DNA sequence. The table shows approximately 2,000,000 clones, with around 93% occurring only once. The chain joins TRBV7-9 to TRBJ2-7; TRBD2 matches at 8 bases. The source is a man between 18 and 35 years old in good health. Some clones in this sample may be carry-over from other donors' samples. Sequences were obtained from naive CD4+ T cells from PBMCs. Subset here: CD45RA+ positively selected. The CDR3 DNA is TGTGCCAGCAGCCCGGGCAGCGGGGGCGAAGAGCAGTACTTC. It encodes CASSPGSGGEEQYF.